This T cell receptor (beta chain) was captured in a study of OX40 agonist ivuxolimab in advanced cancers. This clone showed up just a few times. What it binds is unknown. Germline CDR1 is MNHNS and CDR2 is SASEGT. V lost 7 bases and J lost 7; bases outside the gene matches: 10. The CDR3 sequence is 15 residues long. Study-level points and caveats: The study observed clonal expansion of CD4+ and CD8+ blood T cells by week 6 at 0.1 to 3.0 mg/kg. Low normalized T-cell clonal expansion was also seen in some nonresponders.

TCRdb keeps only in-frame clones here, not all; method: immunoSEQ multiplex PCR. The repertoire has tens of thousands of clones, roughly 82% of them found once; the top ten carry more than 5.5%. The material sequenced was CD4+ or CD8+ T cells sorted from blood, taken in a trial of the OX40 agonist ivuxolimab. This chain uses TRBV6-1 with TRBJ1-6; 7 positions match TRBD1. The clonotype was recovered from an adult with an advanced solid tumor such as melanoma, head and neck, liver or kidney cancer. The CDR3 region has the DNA TGTGCCAGCACCCCTTGGGACAGAGCAAATTCACCCCTCCACTTT. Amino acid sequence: CASTPWDRANSPLHF.